The 31 T cell receptor beta chains below were found in one sample sequenced in a study of cytomegalovirus exposure and HLA in healthy donors. Use of 60 Vbeta and 13 Jbeta primers characterized the PCR. Assay: immunoSEQ multiplex PCR; the TCRdb copy retains only in-frame clones and omits some. The sample has 200,000 or so clones; around 75% are singletons. Sequencing was performed on PBMCs. The receptors come from a male donor in good health and CMV-seropositive.

The rearrangement joins TRBV28 to TRBJ1-2; D unresolved. CDR3 length equals 15 residues. Looked up from germline, CDR1 is MDHEN and CDR2 is SYDVKM. Trimming pared 5 bases from V and 5 bases from J, leaving 18 bases between. The DNA for the CDR3 is TGTGCCAGCAGTCTCCCCCAAACGGCGGGGTATGGCTACACCTTC. Protein sequence: CASSLPQTAGYGYTF.

The chain links TRBV2 to TRBJ2-7, with a weak D call TRBD1 (6 bases). V lost 10 bases and J 2 bases, leaving 12 bases between the germline ends. The germline gives CDR1 SNHLY, CDR2 FYNNEI. The CDR3 is 12 residues long. The CDR3 region is CATRQETYEQYF. The CDR3 DNA reads as TGTGCCACCCGACAGGAGACCTACGAGCAGTACTTC.

The V gene is TRBV4-1, the J gene TRBJ2-7, with 7 bases identical to TRBD1. The germline gives CDR1 MGHRA, CDR2 YSYEKL. Trimming removed 3 bases from V and 4 bases from J; junction bases left unmatched: 6. The CDR3 runs 14 residues. Written as DNA, the CDR3 is TGCGCCAGCAGCCAGCCGGGACAGACATACGAGCAGTACTTC. Residues: CASSQPGQTYEQYF.

This chain uses TRBV30 with TRBJ2-1, with D unresolved. V was clipped by 0 bases and J by 14 bases, with 14 bases between them. Germline V gives CDR1 GTSNPN, CDR2 SVGIG (reference sequence). This CDR3 is 12 amino acids long. The CDR3 DNA reads TGTGCCTGGAGTGTGGTTGGCTTCGAGGAGTTCTTC. Protein product: CAWSVVGFEEFF. The whole variable domain, filled in from reference TRBV30 and TRBJ2-1, reads SQTIHQWPATLVQPVGSPLSLECTVEGTSNPNLYWYRQAAGRGLQLLFYSVGIGQISSEVPQNLSASRPQDRQFILSSKKLLLSDSGFYLCAWSVVGFEEFFGPGTRLTVL.

In its sample, this clone was seen a few times. A junction boundary mismatches the germline segment, possibly from a read error. The chain uses TRBV7-9 and TRBJ2-3, with 11 nucleotides matching TRBD2. The CDR3 has 17 amino acids. Germline V gene data show CDR1 as SEHNR and CDR2 as FQNEAQ (reference sequence). CDR3 nucleotide sequence: TGTTCCAGCAGGTGGCAACTAGCGGGGGACGTCACAGATACGCAGTATTTT. This translates into CSSRWQLAGDVTDTQYF.

The chain is built from TRBV5-6 and TRBJ2-5, with D hard to call. V was clipped by 5 bases and J by 8 bases, with 10 bases between them. The V gene's germline CDR1 is SGHDT and CDR2 YYEEEE. The length of the CDR3 is 11 residues. CDR3 coding DNA: TGTGCCAGCAGTACAGCCCTCACCCAGTACTTC. Translation gives CASSTALTQYF. Based on the CDR3 plus reference TRBV5-6 and TRBJ2-5, the full variable domain is DAGVTQSPTHLIKTRGQQVTLRCSPKSGHDTVSWYQQALGQGPQFIFQYYEEEERQRGNFPDRFSGHQFPNYSSELNVNALLLGDSALYLCASSTALTQYFGPGTRLLVL.

The V call is TRBV10-3, the J call TRBJ2-1; D may be TRBD2 (6 bases). Trimming left V 2 bases short and J 0 bases short, with 17 bases between. The length of the CDR3 is 18 residues. Germline V gene lookup returns CDR1 ENHRY and CDR2 SYGVKD. Here the CDR3 reads CAISEPILAASSYNEQFF. CDR3 nucleotides: TGTGCCATCAGTGAGCCGATCTTAGCGGCCTCCTCCTACAATGAGCAGTTCTTC.

This sequence joins TRBV6-1 and TRBJ1-2; no clear D gene. The CDR3 extends over 12 amino acids. Germline loops: CDR1 MNHNS, CDR2 SASEGT. V gave up 6 bases and J gave up 0 bases, with 5 bases separating them. CDR3 bases: TGTGCCAGCAGACAGACTAACTATGGCTACACCTTC. Its translation: CASRQTNYGYTF.

The chain combines TRBV7-2 with TRBJ1-2, with unresolved D. This CDR3 has 11 residues. V lost 5 bases, J lost 4 bases, and 5 bases lay in between. CDR1 and CDR2 (germline): SGHTA, FQGNSA. CDR3 protein: CASSGGYGYTF. In DNA, the CDR3 is TGTGCCAGCAGCGGAGGCTATGGCTACACCTTC.

The chain links TRBV19 to TRBJ2-5; maybe TRBD1 (6 bases). The last part of the DNA fits TRBJ2-7 better; the J call may be wrong. The CDR3 runs 13 residues. The germline V gene encodes CDR1 LNHDA and CDR2 SQIVND (reference sequence). The CDR3 DNA is TGTGCCAGTCAACGAGGGGGAGCCTACGAGCAGTACTTC. It encodes CASQRGGAYEQYF.

With regard to this clone: Germline and junction disagree at one end, which may indicate a read error. The gene calls are TRBV7-9 and TRBJ2-7; 8 nucleotides match TRBD1. Per the germline V gene, CDR1 is SEHNR and CDR2 is FQNEAQ (reference sequence). The CDR3 runs 17 residues. The CDR3 spells CSSWDGVSGQGDDEQYF. In DNA form, the CDR3 reads TGTTCCAGCTGGGACGGCGTGTCCGGACAGGGTGACGACGAGCAGTACTTC.

This chain links TRBV5-6 with TRBJ2-2, with TRBD2 identical over 7 bases. The V and J ends lost 4 bases and 4 bases, in that order; junction bases with no gene match: 7. CDR1 and CDR2 (germline): SGHDT, YYEEEE. The CDR3 sequence is 15 residues long. The CDR3 nucleotides read TGTGCCAGCAGCGCGAGGACGGGGGGCACCGGGGAGCTGTTTTTT. This translates into CASSARTGGTGELFF.

The chain carries TRBV5-1 and TRBJ2-7; TRBD2 is a possible D gene (6 bases). The germline gives CDR1 SGHRS, CDR2 YFSETQ. CDR3 length equals 15 residues. V lost 1 base, J lost 3 bases, and 14 bases lay in between. The CDR3 reads CASSLIVGGNYEQYF. In DNA, the CDR3 is TGCGCCAGCAGCTTGATTGTAGGCGGGAACTACGAGCAGTACTTC.

The chain combines TRBV10-3 with TRBJ2-1; TRBD2 aligns across 9 bases. The V gene end was trimmed by 4 bases and the J gene end by 8 bases; junction bases not matched to a gene: 6. Germline V gives CDR1 ENHRY, CDR2 SYGVKD. The CDR3 has 14 residues. The CDR3 reads CAISASGVGDEQFF. CDR3 coding DNA: TGTGCCATCAGTGCTAGCGGGGTGGGGGATGAGCAGTTCTTC.

J is TRBJ1-1 and V is TRBV9, with 8 nucleotides matching TRBD1. V was pared by 3 bases and J by 2 bases, with 9 bases of the junction left unmatched. The CDR3 spans 16 residues. The germline CDR1 and CDR2 sequences are SGDLS and YYNGEE. CDR3 protein: CASSARPGQGNTEAFF. CDR3 bases: TGTGCCAGCAGCGCCCGCCCCGGACAGGGCAACACTGAAGCTTTCTTT.

The genes are TRBV5-1 and TRBJ2-3, with 7 nucleotides matching TRBD1. Germline CDR1 reads SGHRS; CDR2 reads YFSETQ. The V and J ends lost 0 bases and 4 bases, in that order; junction bases with no gene match: 5. The CDR3 covers 15 residues. CDR3 sequence (DNA): TGCGCCAGCAGCTTGGGAGACAGGGAGCCAGATACGCAGTATTTT. Translating gives CASSLGDREPDTQYF.

Comment on this clone: The junction does not match germline at one end; this may be a read error. J is TRBJ2-3 and V is TRBV6-5; 7 bases are shared with TRBD2. CDR1 MNHEY and CDR2 SVGAGI come from the germline V gene. CDR3 length: 16 amino acids. This CDR3 is CAGSYGGTAYTDTQYF. In DNA, the CDR3 is TGTGCCGGCAGTTACGGGGGGACGGCCTACACAGATACGCAGTATTTT.

This chain uses TRBV7-3 with TRBJ2-2, with TRBD1 matching over 7 bases. CDR3 length: 16 amino acids. Germline loops: CDR1 SGHTA, CDR2 FQGTGA. J lost 1 base, V lost 3 bases, and 5 bases had no gene match. DNA of the CDR3: TGTGCCAGCAGCTTGATGCACAGGGGGAACACCGGGGAGCTGTTTTTT. Translating gives CASSLMHRGNTGELFF.

This rearrangement joins TRBV4-1 to TRBJ1-2, with a possible D match to TRBD1 (6 bases). From germline, CDR1 is MGHRA and CDR2 YSYEKL. Trimming took 3 bases from V and 4 from J, leaving 9 bases between them. The CDR3 has 13 amino acids. CDR3 sequence (DNA): TGCGCCAGCAGCCAGACAGGTTCCTATGGCTACACCTTC. Residues: CASSQTGSYGYTF.

This sequence joins TRBV6-1 and TRBJ1-3; the match to TRBD1 covers 7 bases. This CDR3 has 16 amino acids. From germline, CDR1 is MNHNS and CDR2 SASEGT. V was clipped by 1 base and J by 3 bases; unmatched bases: 6. CDR3 loop: CASSEVARGIGNTIYF. The CDR3 nucleotides are TGTGCCAGCAGTGAAGTTGCCAGGGGGATTGGAAACACCATATATTTT.

The genes are TRBV5-4 and TRBJ2-7; TRBD2 is a possible D gene (6 bases). This CDR3 is built from 15 residues. V gave up 4 bases and J gave up 4 bases, with 18 bases separating them. Germline V gives CDR1 SGHNT, CDR2 YYREEE (reference sequence). The CDR3 nucleotides are TGTGCCAGCAGCCAACGGAAAAACGGGAGATACGAGCAGTACTTC. Its translation is CASSQRKNGRYEQYF.

This clone was seen a handful of times. The J gene is TRBJ1-5, the V gene TRBV25-1; 7 nucleotides agree with TRBD1. From germline, CDR1 is MGHDK and CDR2 SYGVNS. The CDR3 totals 14 residues. V shed 6 bases and J 4 bases; nucleotides not matched to a gene: 6. The CDR3 DNA is TGTGCCAGCAGGGAAACGGGACAGAATCAGCCCCAGCATTTT. Amino acid sequence: CASRETGQNQPQHF.

There are a few counts of this clone. The chain uses TRBV9 and TRBJ1-2, with 7 bases that match TRBD1. The CDR3 consists of 15 residues. The junction had 5 bases not matched to a gene; V was cut back by 3 bases and J by 0 bases. Per germline, CDR1 SGDLS and CDR2 YYNGEE. The CDR3 DNA follows: TGTGCCAGCAGCGGATCGACAGGGTCTAACTATGGCTACACCTTC. It encodes CASSGSTGSNYGYTF.

Only a few counts were recorded for this clone. The V and J genes are TRBV9 and TRBJ2-3, with D possibly being TRBD1 (5 bases). Trimming left V 5 bases short and J 4 bases short, with 14 bases between. Germline-derived CDR1 and CDR2 are SGDLS and YYNGEE. This CDR3 region has 14 residues. CDR3 protein: CASSGFGAADTQYF. CDR3 sequence (DNA): TGTGCCAGCAGTGGGTTTGGGGCCGCAGATACGCAGTATTTT.

This chain's CDR3 is CASNPTEVGPQHF. The CDR3 region has the DNA TGTGCCAGCAACCCGACGGAGGTGGGACCCCAGCATTTT. The chain has TRBV2 and TRBJ1-5; D is uncertain. Germline values: CDR1 SNHLY, CDR2 FYNNEI. V was pared by 7 bases and J by 10 bases, with 17 bases between. This CDR3 region has 13 residues. Complete variable domain (other parts from reference TRBV2 and TRBJ1-5): EPEVTQTPSHQVTQMGQEVILRCVPISNHLYFYWYRQILGQKVEFLVSFYNNEISEKSEIFDDQFSVERPDGSNFTLKIRSTKLEDSAMYFCASNPTEVGPQHFGDGTRLSIL.

The chain recombines TRBV9 with TRBJ1-2; 7 nucleotides line up with TRBD1. CDR1 SGDLS and CDR2 YYNGEE come from the germline V gene. CDR3 length equals 15 residues. V lost 4 bases, J lost 7 bases, and 13 bases stayed unmatched. DNA of the CDR3: TGTGCCAGCAGCTCCCGCTATCACAGGGGAGGTGGCTACACCTTC. This encodes CASSSRYHRGGGYTF.

V usage is TRBV4-3 and J usage is TRBJ2-5, with TRBD2 as a possible D gene (7 bases). The CDR3 contains 15 residues. V lost 0 bases to trimming and J lost 5 bases, with 13 bases between them. Germline values: CDR1 LGHNA, CDR2 YSLEER. The CDR3 is CASSQERGAWETQYF. The CDR3 nucleotides read TGCGCCAGCAGCCAAGAACGGGGGGCTTGGGAGACCCAGTACTTC.

The chain couples TRBV4-3 to TRBJ1-4, with D maybe TRBD1 (6 bases). The V gene's germline CDR1 is LGHNA and CDR2 YSLEER. V was shortened by 0 bases and J by 10 bases, with 9 bases between the two germline ends. The CDR3 totals 13 residues. CDR3 sequence (DNA): TGCGCCAGCAGCCAAGATAGGGGGGGAAAACTGTTTTTT. Protein sequence: CASSQDRGGKLFF.

A word on this clone: At the DNA level, this CDR3 is encoded by other sequences in the same sample as well. This chain joins TRBV4-1 and TRBJ2-1; 11 bases are a match to TRBD2. The CDR3 has 21 amino acids. The trim removed 4 bases at V and 1 base at J, leaving 18 bases unmatched. The germline V gene encodes CDR1 MGHRA and CDR2 YSYEKL. DNA of the CDR3: TGCGCCAGCAGCCTTATTCGGGGGGGTAGCGGGAGGGCCGAATCCTACAATGAGCAGTTCTTC. This encodes CASSLIRGGSGRAESYNEQFF.

This rearrangement joins TRBV7-8 to TRBJ1-2; no clear D gene. The CDR3 runs 14 residues. V shed 5 bases and J shed 2 bases, with 12 bases lying between them. The germline V gene encodes CDR1 SGHVS and CDR2 FQNEAQ. The CDR3 nucleotides are TGTGCCAGCAGCACAACGACATGGAACTATGGCTACACCTTC. This translates into CASSTTTWNYGYTF.

The V call is TRBV7-3, the J call TRBJ2-2, with 12 bases aligning to TRBD2. The CDR3 is made up of 17 amino acids. Germline values: CDR1 SGHTA, CDR2 FQGTGA. Losses at the gene ends were 2 bases for V and 6 bases for J; bases not matched to a gene: 7. The CDR3 loop is CASSLLAGGLKPGELFF. The CDR3 DNA reads as TGTGCCAGCAGCTTACTAGCGGGGGGGCTGAAACCCGGGGAGCTGTTTTTT.